This entry concerns a single T cell receptor beta chain. Its target is unknown. CDR1 and CDR2 from the germline V gene are SGHTA and FQGNSA. V was shortened by 5 bases and J by 1 base, with 14 bases between the two germline ends. The CDR3 runs to 15 residues. The table came from immunoSEQ multiplex PCR; TCRdb's copy has only in-frame clones and leaves some out. The sample contains about 79,000 clones, over 85% of which appear only once. This sample is drawn from a study of cytomegalovirus exposure and HLA in healthy donors. Looking at the study overall: In a later analysis, the roughly 120 validation repertoires were reported to have used the same platform as the approximately 700 first-cohort repertoires.

General study points: Confirmation in vitro established that a few CMV-associated chains were specific for CMV antigens. According to a subsequent analysis, TCR clusters identified in the first cohort showed a tendency to co-occur across the 100 to 150 validation repertoires. There were some public TCRs occurring in many donors, but most TCR sequences were rare.

The chain employs TRBV7-2 and TRBJ2-5; possible D gene TRBD2, 6 bases. Sequenced sample: PBMCs. The sequence was obtained from a woman in her 30s in good health and CMV-seronegative. The CDR3 nucleotides read TGTGCCAGCAGCAGAGGGACTCCGGGCCAAGAGACCCAGTACTTC. This translates into CASSRGTPGQETQYF.